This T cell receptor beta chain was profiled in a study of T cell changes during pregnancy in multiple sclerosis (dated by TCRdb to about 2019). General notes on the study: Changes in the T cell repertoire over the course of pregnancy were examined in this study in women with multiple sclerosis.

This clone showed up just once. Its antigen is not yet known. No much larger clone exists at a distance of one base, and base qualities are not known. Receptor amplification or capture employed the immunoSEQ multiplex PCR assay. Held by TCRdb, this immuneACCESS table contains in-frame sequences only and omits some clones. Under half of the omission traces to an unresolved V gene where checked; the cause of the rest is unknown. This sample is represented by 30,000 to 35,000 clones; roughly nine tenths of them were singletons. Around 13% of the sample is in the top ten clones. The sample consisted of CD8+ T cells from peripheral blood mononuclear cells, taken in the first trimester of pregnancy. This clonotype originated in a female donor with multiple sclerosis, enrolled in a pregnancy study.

CDR3 sequence: CASSLLGTGFSNQPQHF. The bases read TGTGCCAGCAGTTTACTAGGGACAGGGTTCAGCAATCAGCCCCAGCATTTT. The rearrangement combines TRBV27 with TRBJ1-5; TRBD1 agrees with 9 junctional bases. V ends up 2 bases short and J 1 base short, with an unmatched junction base count of 6. The germline V gene (reference sequence) gives CDR1 as MNHEY and CDR2 as SMNVEV. Counted from cysteine to phenylalanine, this CDR3 has 17 amino acids. The only DNA kept is the CDR3, 51 bases in frame from the first base.